This entry lists 21 T cell receptor beta chains sequenced from one sample in a study of spatial heterogeneity in lung cancer. Their cognate antigens are unknown. Study-wide results and limits: Within tumors, counts of expanded alpha and beta TCRs tracked tumor mutation counts.

Stated time point: sample taken at primary tumor resection. TCRdb analysed the 5' RACE reads with MiXCR anew, one entry per CDR3 protein. The sample holds 17,000 or so distinct CDR3 sequences, approximately 6.2% seen once. This sample comprised lung tumor tissue, obtained at surgery. These receptors came from a male donor with early-stage non-small cell lung cancer.

Sample share makes this clonotype medium-sized (0.01 to 0.1%). This chain connects TRBV28 to TRBJ2-4; the match to TRBD2 covers 11 bases. This CDR3 spans 18 amino acids. Germline V gene data show CDR1 as MDHEN and CDR2 as SYDVKM. Losses at the gene ends were 5 bases for V and 7 bases for J; bases not matched to a gene: 16. The CDR3 spells CASSPRGLAGGSLNIQYF. CDR3 DNA: TGTGCCAGCAGTCCCCGGGGTCTAGCGGGAGGTTCTTTGAACATTCAGTACTTC.

This clonotype is classed as large (0.1 to 1%). The chain has TRBV6-5 and TRBJ1-1; D may be TRBD1 (5 bases). The CDR3 has 13 residues. Looked up from germline, CDR1 is MNHEY and CDR2 is SVGAGI. V gave up 7 bases and J gave up 2 bases, with 11 bases separating them. The CDR3 spells CASTSGINTEAFF. The CDR3 DNA reads as TGTGCCAGCACATCAGGGATCAACACTGAAGCTTTCTTT.

The genes are TRBV5-1 and TRBJ1-1; no reliable D call. Deletions cut 4 bases from V and 0 bases from J, with 10 bases between. The CDR3 spans 14 residues. Germline V CDR1 and CDR2: SGHRS, YFSETQ. DNA for the CDR3: TGCGCCAGCAGCCTAGGGTTCATGAACACTGAAGCTTTCTTT. Protein: CASSLGFMNTEAFF.

This clonotype was observed at least ten times. The chain joins TRBV28 to TRBJ1-2, with D uncertain. This CDR3 is 13 amino acids long. Between the trimmed V and J ends, which lost 9 bases and 7 bases, there was a span of 18 bases. Per the germline V gene, CDR1 is MDHEN and CDR2 is SYDVKM. CDR3 nucleotide sequence: TGTGCCAGTGGGCCCCGGAGACGATCTGGCTACACCTTC. Translated, it gives CASGPRRRSGYTF.

The genes are TRBV7-8 and TRBJ2-7; 10 bases are shared with TRBD1. The germline V gene has CDR1 SGHVS and CDR2 FQNEAQ. V shed 5 bases and J 2 bases; nucleotides not matched to a gene: 6. This CDR3 has 15 residues. CDR3 residues: CASSARDRGAYEQYF. CDR3 bases: TGTGCCAGCAGCGCCAGGGACAGGGGAGCCTACGAGCAGTACTTC.

In its sample, this clonotype was seen many times. The chain couples TRBV15 to TRBJ2-3, with 9 bases matching TRBD2. This CDR3 is 17 amino acids long. Germline V gene data show CDR1 as LNHNV and CDR2 as YYDKDF (reference sequence). Trimming removed 5 bases from V and 3 bases from J; junction bases left unmatched: 12. This CDR3 reads CATSRTKAGGGTDTQYF. CDR3 nucleotide sequence: TGTGCCACCAGCCGAACAAAAGCGGGGGGTGGGACAGATACGCAGTATTTT.

V usage is TRBV10-1 and J usage is TRBJ2-3; D is ambiguous. Germline V gene data show CDR1 as WNHNN and CDR2 as SYGVQD (reference sequence). With 4 bases removed from V and 6 bases from J, the gap between germline ends came to 17 bases. The CDR3 is 15 amino acids. The DNA for the CDR3 is TGCGCCAGCAGTGTGCAGGCGGCCCTGCGGGATACGCAGTATTTT. Protein: CASSVQAALRDTQYF.

This clonotype was counted at least ten times. The V call is TRBV7-9, the J call TRBJ1-6; D unclear. This CDR3 contains 15 residues. Looked up from germline, CDR1 is SEHNR and CDR2 is FQNEAQ (reference sequence). Trimming pared 2 bases from V and 10 bases from J, leaving 15 bases between. The CDR3 DNA is TGTGCCAGCAGCTTAACGGGCGGGGTAGGGTCACCCCTCCACTTT. Translating gives CASSLTGGVGSPLHF.

At least ten counts were recorded for this clonotype. The chain joins TRBV12-3 or TRBV12-4 to TRBJ1-5; D is unclear. V dropped 6 bases and J dropped 0 bases, with 3 bases sitting between them. The CDR3 has 12 amino acids. The CDR3 DNA reads as TGTGCCAGCAGCAATAGCAATCAGCCCCAGCATTTT. It yields the protein CASSNSNQPQHF.

This clonotype was seen many times. This chain links TRBV3-1 with TRBJ1-3, with TRBD1 as a possible D gene (6 bases). The germline gives CDR1 LGHDT, CDR2 YNNKEL (reference sequence). The CDR3 is made up of 15 amino acids. V was cut by 3 bases and J by 8 bases, with 17 bases left in between. In nucleotides, the CDR3 is TGTGCCAGCAGCCAGGGACACGGGGAGGTGTACACCATATATTTT. Translated: CASSQGHGEVYTIYF.

This clonotype was recorded many times. The chain recombines TRBV7-2 with TRBJ1-6; TRBD1 matches 7 bases. V was clipped by 7 bases and J by 6 bases; unmatched bases: 9. Germline V gene sequence: CDR1 SGHTA, CDR2 FQGNSA. This CDR3 is 15 amino acids long. CDR3 loop: CASTPQGGVNSPLHF. Written as DNA, the CDR3 is TGTGCCAGCACCCCCCAGGGGGGGGTTAATTCACCCCTCCACTTT.

This clonotype was observed many times. This chain links TRBV28 with TRBJ2-7, with a weak D call TRBD2 (6 bases). CDR3 length: 14 residues. Trimming shortened V by 7 bases and J by 2 bases, and 15 bases separated the two germline ends. Germline loops: CDR1 MDHEN, CDR2 SYDVKM. This chain's CDR3 is CASTVGTAPYEQYF. The DNA for the CDR3 is TGTGCCAGCACCGTAGGGACTGCTCCCTACGAGCAGTACTTC.

This clonotype was detected ten times or more. The rearrangement joins TRBV29-1 to TRBJ2-3; D is unresolved. This CDR3 has 12 amino acids. The V and J ends lost 7 bases and 9 bases respectively, with 17 bases between them. Germline values: CDR1 SQVTM, CDR2 ANQGSEA. CDR3 DNA sequence: TGCAGCGCCGCCAGAGGATCAATCACGCAGTATTTT. Translation gives CSAARGSITQYF.

Details on this clonotype: The CDR3 does not end in the conserved phenylalanine or tryptophan, so this is likely a read error. V usage is TRBV18 and J usage is TRBJ2-6; D not certain. V lost 1 base and J 2 bases, leaving 15 bases between the germline ends. Germline CDR1 KGHSH, CDR2 LQKENI. This CDR3 contains 18 residues. The chain's CDR3 is CASSPQEVGRTGANVLTL. The DNA for the CDR3 is TGTGCCAGCTCACCACAAGAGGTCGGGCGGACTGGGGCCAACGTCCTGACTCTC.

This clonotype has a count of ten or more. V and J are TRBV6-1 and TRBJ2-4, with 7 bases lining up with TRBD2. This CDR3 has 16 amino acids. V lost 4 bases, J lost 1 base, and 7 bases stayed unmatched. The germline gives CDR1 MNHNS, CDR2 SASEGT. The CDR3 spells CASSAGLGLAKNIQYF. The CDR3 bases are TGTGCCAGCAGTGCCGGACTAGGTTTGGCCAAAAACATTCAGTACTTC.

This clonotype was detected many times. The rearrangement joins TRBV3-1 to TRBJ2-3, with TRBD2 matching over 10 bases. Germline V gene lookup returns CDR1 LGHDT and CDR2 YNNKEL (reference sequence). J lost 2 bases, V lost 0 bases, and 11 bases had no gene match. The CDR3 totals 19 residues. CDR3 nucleotide sequence: TGTGCCAGCAGCCAAGACGGCCTAGCGGGAGCGGTGCACACAGATACGCAGTATTTT. This translates into CASSQDGLAGAVHTDTQYF.

This clonotype was observed at least ten times. The chain couples TRBV28 to TRBJ2-7; 7 nucleotides align to TRBD1. Germline V gene data show CDR1 as MDHEN and CDR2 as SYDVKM. Trimming cost V 5 bases and J 2 bases; bases outside gene matches: 6. The CDR3 runs to 14 residues. The CDR3 sequence: CASSGDSFTYEQYF. CDR3 DNA: TGTGCCAGCAGTGGGGACAGTTTTACCTACGAGCAGTACTTC. Combining the CDR3 with reference TRBV28 and TRBJ2-7 gives the whole variable domain DVKVTQSSRYLVKRTGEKVFLECVQDMDHENMFWYRQDPGLGLRLIYFSYDVKMKEKGDIPEGYSVSREKKERFSLILESASTNQTSMYLCASSGDSFTYEQYFGPGTRLTVT.

This clonotype was observed many times. J is TRBJ2-7 and V is TRBV3-1; unclear D gene. V was cut by 8 bases and J by 7 bases, with 18 bases left in between. Germline loops: CDR1 LGHDT, CDR2 YNNKEL (reference sequence). The CDR3 totals 13 residues. The CDR3 nucleotides read TGTGCCAGCGCTCTAGGCCGTTCGGGTGAGCAGTACTTC. Amino acids: CASALGRSGEQYF.

This clonotype was seen ten or more times. V gene TRBV3-1 combines with J gene TRBJ2-5, with TRBD2 matching over 10 bases. V trimming: 4 bases; J trimming: 5 bases; junction bases outside the gene matches: 10. From germline, CDR1 is LGHDT and CDR2 YNNKEL (reference sequence). This CDR3 is built from 16 residues. CDR3 nucleotides: TGTGCCAGCAGCCGCCGCCTAGCGGGAGTTCGGGAGACCCAGTACTTC. This translates into CASSRRLAGVRETQYF.

This clonotype was seen at least ten times. The chain employs TRBV5-1 and TRBJ2-7; 8 positions match TRBD1. The CDR3 contains 15 residues. Losses at the gene ends were 4 bases for V and 2 bases for J; bases not matched to a gene: 8. Germline values: CDR1 SGHRS, CDR2 YFSETQ. Written as DNA, the CDR3 is TGCGCCAGCAGCAAAGACAGGGGACCTACCTACGAGCAGTACTTC. Residues: CASSKDRGPTYEQYF.

In its sample, this clonotype was seen many times. This chain connects TRBV12-3 or TRBV12-4 to TRBJ2-7; possibly TRBD1 for D (7 bases). The CDR3 is 14 amino acids. V lost 5 bases, J lost 6 bases, and 17 bases lay in between. CDR3 loop: CASSTRRGAIEQYF. For the CDR3, the DNA is TGTGCCAGCAGTACCCGCAGGGGGGCCATCGAGCAGTACTTC.